This T cell receptor (beta chain) stems from a study of blood T cell repertoires in COVID-19. In the authors' workflow: For nucleated cells, counts were estimated from reference gene primer amplification. The assay was immunoSEQ multiplex PCR, and TCRdb's table has in-frame clones only and misses some. V and J calls and clone size come straight from that table; D and trimming were deduced from the DNA. The data contain approximately 290,000 clones, roughly 87% of them seen just once; the ten biggest clones take up less than 2.5%. Trimming removed 2 bases from V and 1 base from J, with 9 bases in between. The CDR3 sequence is 14 residues long. Germline CDR1 SGHRS, CDR2 YFSETQ. This clone was observed a single time.

The sequenced sample consisted of peripheral blood. The genes are TRBV5-1 and TRBJ1-2; maybe TRBD1 (6 bases). The TCR sequence derives from a man aged 18 to 35 with active or convalescent COVID-19. Here the CDR3 DNA reads TGCGCCAGCAGCTTACAGGGAGATAACTATGGCTACACCTTC. Protein product: CASSLQGDNYGYTF. Filled out from reference TRBV5-1 and TRBJ1-2, the complete variable domain reads KAGVTQTPRYLIKTRGQQVTLSCSPISGHRSVSWYQQTPGQGLQFLFEYFSETQRNKGNFPGRFSGRQFSNSRSEMNVSTLELGDSALYLCASSLQGDNYGYTFGSGTRLTVV.